A selection of T cell receptor beta chains follows, all from one sample in a study of cytomegalovirus exposure and HLA in healthy donors. Generated by immunoSEQ multiplex PCR, the TCRdb table keeps only in-frame clones and is missing some. This repertoire includes 110,000 to 150,000 clones. Sequencing was performed on PBMCs. Receptors originate from a male donor in good health and CMV-seronegative. Each CDR3 is given with its conserved first and last residue. The order of the fields is D gene, J gene, V gene, CDR3 protein, CDR3 DNA. D genes are given only for firm matches.

D gene: NA; J gene: TRBJ1-4; V gene: TRBV5-1; CDR3 protein: CASSLEGGTSREKLFF; CDR3 DNA: TGCGCCAGCAGCTTGGAGGGGGGGACCTCTAGAGAAAAACTGTTTTTT
D gene: TRBD1; J gene: TRBJ2-7; V gene: TRBV5-1; CDR3 protein: CASSLGGTGEYYEQYF; CDR3 DNA: TGCGCCAGCTCCTTAGGCGGGACAGGGGAATACTACGAGCAGTACTTC
D gene: NA; J gene: TRBJ1-2; V gene: TRBV18; CDR3 protein: CASSPPQGLSYGYTF; CDR3 DNA: TGTGCCAGCTCACCACCACAGGGTCTAAGCTATGGCTACACCTTC
D gene: NA; J gene: TRBJ1-2; V gene: TRBV6-4; CDR3 protein: CASSEGGWYGYTF; CDR3 DNA: TGTGCCAGCAGTGAAGGAGGGTGGTATGGCTACACCTTC
D gene: TRBD1; J gene: TRBJ1-4; V gene: TRBV6-5; CDR3 protein: CASSYSPGQGKKLFF; CDR3 DNA: TGTGCCAGCAGTTACTCACCGGGACAGGGAAAAAAACTGTTTTTT
D gene: NA; J gene: TRBJ1-5; V gene: TRBV7-8; CDR3 protein: CASSSSGSNQPQHF; CDR3 DNA: TGTGCCAGCAGCTCCTCAGGAAGCAATCAGCCCCAGCATTTT
D gene: NA; J gene: TRBJ2-7; V gene: TRBV18; CDR3 protein: CASSTRGDYEQYF; CDR3 DNA: TGTGCCAGCTCAACGCGAGGCGACTACGAGCAGTACTTC
D gene: TRBD1; J gene: TRBJ1-2; V gene: TRBV19; CDR3 protein: CASGTGRDSLYGYTF; CDR3 DNA: TGTGCCAGCGGTACAGGCCGGGACAGCCTCTATGGCTACACCTTC
D gene: NA; J gene: TRBJ1-2; V gene: TRBV9; CDR3 protein: CASSENRERGLYGYTF; CDR3 DNA: TGTGCCAGCAGCGAAAACAGGGAGCGGGGCTTATATGGCTACACCTTC
D gene: NA; J gene: TRBJ2-7; V gene: TRBV6-6; CDR3 protein: CASSTGFTYEQYF; CDR3 DNA: TGTGCCAGCAGCACAGGGTTTACCTACGAGCAGTACTTC
D gene: NA; J gene: TRBJ1-5; V gene: TRBV7-6; CDR3 protein: CASKMGSRVSNQPQHF; CDR3 DNA: TGTGCCAGCAAAATGGGGTCGAGGGTCAGCAATCAGCCCCAGCATTTT
D gene: NA; J gene: TRBJ2-7; V gene: TRBV10-2; CDR3 protein: CASSTGAPYEQYF; CDR3 DNA: TGCGCCAGCAGTACTGGGGCCCCCTACGAGCAGTACTTC
D gene: NA; J gene: TRBJ1-1; V gene: TRBV15; CDR3 protein: CATSRGRVSTEAFF; CDR3 DNA: TGTGCCACCAGCAGAGGTAGAGTCTCCACTGAAGCTTTCTTT
D gene: TRBD2; J gene: TRBJ2-1; V gene: TRBV5-4; CDR3 protein: CASSSGGPNNEQFF; CDR3 DNA: TGTGCCAGCAGCTCGGGGGGGCCTAACAATGAGCAGTTCTTC
D gene: NA; J gene: TRBJ1-5; V gene: TRBV19; CDR3 protein: CASSLGGPGPQHF; CDR3 DNA: TGTGCCAGTAGTTTGGGAGGCCCAGGGCCCCAGCATTTT
D gene: NA; J gene: TRBJ1-2; V gene: TRBV9; CDR3 protein: CASSVEPQVSNYGYTF; CDR3 DNA: TGTGCCAGCAGCGTAGAACCCCAGGTATCTAACTATGGCTACACCTTC
D gene: TRBD1; J gene: TRBJ1-2; V gene: TRBV20-1; CDR3 protein: CSAMTGAGYTF; CDR3 DNA: TGCAGTGCTATGACAGGGGCTGGCTACACCTTC
D gene: NA; J gene: TRBJ1-6; V gene: TRBV9; CDR3 protein: CASSAHIPPGALHF; CDR3 DNA: TGTGCCAGCAGCGCCCACATTCCCCCGGGGGCCCTCCACTTT
D gene: TRBD2; J gene: TRBJ2-5; V gene: TRBV5-1; CDR3 protein: CASSFGLAGSQYF; CDR3 DNA: TGCGCCAGCAGCTTCGGACTAGCGGGAAGCCAGTACTTC
D gene: NA; J gene: TRBJ2-3; V gene: TRBV9; CDR3 protein: CASSVVGDLGTDTQYF; CDR3 DNA: TGTGCCAGCAGCGTAGTTGGAGATTTGGGCACAGATACGCAGTATTTT
D gene: TRBD1; J gene: TRBJ1-2; V gene: TRBV5-6; CDR3 protein: CASSPGEGARGYTF; CDR3 DNA: TGTGCCAGCAGCCCGGGAGAGGGGGCGCGGGGCTACACCTTC
D gene: NA; J gene: TRBJ1-1; V gene: TRBV5-1; CDR3 protein: CASSLGGRGLNTEAFF; CDR3 DNA: TGCGCCAGCAGCTTGGGGGGACGGGGGTTGAACACTGAAGCTTTCTTT